The T cell receptor beta chain under discussion was sequenced for a study of chemoradiotherapy in HPV16-positive cancers. Study-wide background: Candidate HPV-specific T-cell clones and common TCR motifs came from functional assays in a couple of HPV16-positive patients. Study-wide results and limits: In HPV16-positive patients, HPV-responsive T-cell expansion tracked better recurrence-free survival. During treatment, candidate HPV-specific clones and E7-related motifs expanded in tumor.

A remark on this clone: What it recognizes is unknown.

Samples were taken several times over chemoradiotherapy. In germline, CDR1 is MNHEY, CDR2 SMNVEV (reference sequence). The germline V and J ends were trimmed by 1 base and 9 bases, with 13 bases remaining between them. There are 13 residues in the CDR3. This table comes from immunoSEQ multiplex PCR, and its TCRdb copy is limited to in-frame clones, with some not included. This table has roughly 400 clones, around 86% appearing once. The source was tumor tissue, collected from a patient who underwent chemoradiotherapy. The receptor comes from a human donor with HPV-associated anogenital cancer. The genes are TRBV27 and TRBJ2-7; the D call may be TRBD1 or TRBD2 (5 bases each). CDR3: CASSLLGDLGQYF. CDR3 in DNA: TGTGCCAGCAGTTTATTAGGGGACCTGGGGCAGTACTTC.